What follows are 14 T cell receptor beta chains derived from one specimen sequenced in a study of beta chain features in type 1 diabetes. Study outcomes and limitations: Patients with Type 1 diabetes showed moderately but significantly shorter TCRB CDR3s in all four CD4+ subsets.

These receptors are not linked to any known antigen. Since all of the isolated RNA was reverse transcribed, expressed TCRB transcripts were what got sequenced. Assay: immunoSEQ multiplex PCR; the TCRdb copy retains only in-frame clones and omits some. The sample contains 150,000 to 200,000 clones, approximately 10% of which appear only once. The sample consisted of central memory CD4+ T cells from blood. The source of these receptors is a woman in her thirties with type 1 diabetes.

This clone was counted between two and nine times. The chain couples TRBV15 to TRBJ1-2; TRBD1 is a possible D gene (5 bases). V shed 0 bases and J shed 8 bases, with 7 bases lying between them. The CDR3 covers 12 residues. Germline V gene sequence: CDR1 LNHNV, CDR2 YYDKDF (reference sequence). CDR3 loop: CATSREAGGYTF. CDR3 coding DNA: TGTGCCACCAGCAGAGAGGCAGGGGGCTACACCTTC.

This clone was detected a few times. The rearrangement links TRBV4-1 to TRBJ2-5, with D possibly matching TRBD1 (5 bases). The germline V and J ends were trimmed by 1 base and 3 bases, with 9 bases remaining between them. Germline loops: CDR1 MGHRA, CDR2 YSYEKL. The CDR3 runs to 14 residues. CDR3 DNA: TGCGCCAGCAGCCAAGTGACCAGGGAAGAGACCCAGTACTTC. This sequence encodes CASSQVTREETQYF.

This rearrangement joins TRBV5-1 to TRBJ1-4, with 7 bases identical to TRBD1. This CDR3 spans 14 amino acids. The trim removed 1 base at V and 6 bases at J, leaving 3 bases unmatched. Germline lookup yields CDR1 SGHRS and CDR2 YFSETQ. Written as DNA, the CDR3 is TGCGCCAGCAGCTTGTACGGGACAGATGAAAAACTGTTTTTT. Translation gives CASSLYGTDEKLFF.

In its sample, this clone was seen many times. The V and J genes are TRBV18 and TRBJ2-1; 7 bases are shared with TRBD1. The J segment lost 7 bases and the V segment lost 1 base, leaving 4 bases of the junction unmatched. The length of the CDR3 is 14 residues. CDR1 is KGHSH and CDR2 is LQKENI in the germline V gene. As DNA, the CDR3 is TGTGCCAGCTCACCACGTACAGGGGTGAATGAGCAGTTCTTC. This encodes CASSPRTGVNEQFF.

There are a few counts of this clone. Written as DNA, the CDR3 is TGTGCCAGCTCACCACCGTTGGGACTCGGTGAAGGGGCCCAGTACTTC. Protein product: CASSPPLGLGEGAQYF. This chain links TRBV18 with TRBJ2-5, with D possibly matching TRBD2 (6 bases). The CDR3 has 16 amino acids. The germline V gene encodes CDR1 KGHSH and CDR2 LQKENI. The V end lost 0 bases, the J end lost 9 bases, and 20 bases lay between the germline ends.

This clone was seen more than once but under ten times. The chain links TRBV11-3 to TRBJ2-1; 11 bases are shared with TRBD2. With V trimmed by 5 bases and J by 1 base, 4 bases remained unmatched. Germline CDR1 and CDR2: SGHNT and YENEEA. This CDR3 is built from 16 residues. Here the CDR3 reads CASSPPSGRSYNEQFF. The CDR3 DNA is TGTGCCAGCAGCCCACCTAGCGGGAGGTCCTACAATGAGCAGTTCTTC.

This clone was observed a few times. V is TRBV21-1 and J is TRBJ2-4; TRBD2, as called in the table, went unchecked against the DNA. TRBV21-1 is a pseudogene. The CDR3 runs 19 residues. The CDR3 protein is CASSTPIDRGRTAKNIQYF. CDR3 nucleotide sequence: TGTGCCAGCAGCACTCCTATCGACCGCGGGAGGACGGCCAAAAACATTCAGTACTTC.

A few counts support this clone. The rearrangement links TRBV5-4 to TRBJ2-3; 9 bases line up with TRBD1. J was trimmed by 2 bases and V by 0 bases; bases with no gene match: 4. CDR1 and CDR2 from the germline V gene are SGHNT and YYREEE (reference sequence). This CDR3 is 16 amino acids long. In nucleotides, the CDR3 is TGTGCCAGCAGCTTGGGCGGACAGGGGTCCACAGATACGCAGTATTTT. Translation gives CASSLGGQGSTDTQYF.

This clone was recorded a few times. J is TRBJ2-5 and V is TRBV7-3; the D gene is possibly TRBD2 (5 bases). CDR1 and CDR2 from the germline V gene are SGHTA and FQGTGA. Trimming shortened V by 5 bases and J by 4 bases, and 14 bases separated the two germline ends. The CDR3 is 14 amino acids. Here the CDR3 reads CASSVGPSPETQYF. CDR3 DNA sequence: TGTGCCAGCAGCGTAGGGCCTAGCCCAGAGACCCAGTACTTC.

J is TRBJ1-2 and V is TRBV4-2; the match to TRBD1 covers 10 bases. V lost 4 bases, J lost 5 bases, and 10 bases stayed unmatched. Germline V CDR1 and CDR2: LGHNA, YNFKEQ. The CDR3 runs to 16 residues. This chain's CDR3 is CASSREAGQGVYGYTF. The DNA of the CDR3 is TGTGCCAGCAGCCGAGAGGCAGGACAGGGGGTATATGGCTACACCTTC.

This chain uses TRBV27 with TRBJ1-5; 7 bases line up with TRBD1. V trimming: 6 bases; J trimming: 4 bases; junction bases outside the gene matches: 6. The CDR3 contains 14 residues. Germline CDR1 MNHEY, CDR2 SMNVEV (reference sequence). CDR3 nucleotide sequence: TGTGCCAGCAGCCAGGACAGGCTAAATCAGCCCCAGCATTTT. Protein sequence: CASSQDRLNQPQHF.

In nucleotides, the CDR3 is TGTGCCAGCAGCTTTGGAACAGTAGACAATGAGCAGTTCTTC. Amino acid sequence: CASSFGTVDNEQFF. The genes are TRBV7-9 and TRBJ2-1; no firm D call. Germline assignment: CDR1 SEHNR and CDR2 FQNEAQ (reference sequence). CDR3 length: 14 residues. V shed 3 bases and J shed 5 bases, with 11 bases lying between them.

This clone was picked up a small number of times. The rearrangement links TRBV19 to TRBJ1-5, with D tentatively TRBD1 (6 bases). The length of the CDR3 is 17 residues. The V gene lost 4 bases and the J gene lost 0 bases, with 16 bases spanning the gap. Germline lookup yields CDR1 LNHDA and CDR2 SQIVND (reference sequence). The DNA of the CDR3 is TGTGCCAGTAGTACCCGGGGAGGGGGAAATAGCAATCAGCCCCAGCATTTT. It translates to CASSTRGGGNSNQPQHF.

For this clone: Germline and junction disagree at one end, which may indicate a read error. This rearrangement joins TRBV28 to TRBJ1-1, with unresolved D. CDR1 and CDR2 (germline): MDHEN, SYDVKM. The CDR3 runs 12 residues. CDR3 sequence reads: CASSEVKTEAFF. The DNA for the CDR3 is TGTGCCAGCAGTGAGGTGAAGACTGAAGCTTTCTTT.